This TCR beta chain appears in the sequencing data of a study of blood T cell repertoires in COVID-19 (dated by TCRdb to about 2020). Context from the whole study: The collaborator samples originated in the United States, Italy and Spain and spanned the acute and convalescent phases of COVID-19. The prospective study material was composed of cDNA or gDNA derived from T cells, B-cell-depleted T cells, or PBMCs. Subjects who had been exposed to COVID-19, were actively infected with it, or had recovered from it provided the deeply sampled blood TCRbeta repertoires that made up the dataset. The repertoires were released in a freely available public database meant as a resource for research on the immune response to SARS-CoV-2. The samples were drawn from two sources: the first 160 participants of the ongoing ImmuneRACE study, and 950 to 1,500 subjects contributed by 6 global collaborators. The sample metadata nearly always contained a de-identified subject ID, COVID-19 status, age in years and sex. Where available, HLA class I and class II types were obtained from metadata supplied by the sample provider rather than from assay-based typing.

The collaborating institutions used their own protocols to collect whole blood in K2EDTA tubes. For TCRbeta analysis, collaborator samples were shipped as frozen whole blood, as isolated PBMCs, or as DNA extracted from either sample type. Concerning this clone itself: No cognate antigen has been identified for it. No much larger clone is present one base from it, and per-base qualities are unavailable.

The immunoSEQ Assay, a bias-controlled multiplex PCR, was used to amplify TCRbeta CDR3 regions from genomic DNA. The paper's data handling went like this. The number of nucleated cells in each sample was estimated from the amplification of reference gene primers within the assay. Sequence reads were collapsed and filtered to measure the absolute abundance of every unique TCRbeta CDR3 rearrangement. For each sample, productive Simpson clonality was calculated by taking the square root of Simpson's diversity index across productive rearrangements. TCRdb provides this immuneACCESS table in a form limited to in-frame rearrangements. Some clones are lacking; in checked studies, under half of them reflect an unresolved V gene, and why the rest are absent is not known. D and trimming were read from the DNA, whereas the V and J calls and clone size are those reported in that table. The sample profile shows around 63,000 clones; around 88% of them were found once. The top ten hold approximately 17% of the sample.

Results the study describes overall, beyond this receptor: The amount of clinical and demographic metadata varied by source and participant and was provided uncurated.

CDR1 PRHDT and CDR2 FYEKMQ were looked up in the germline V gene (reference sequence). Taken from cysteine to phenylalanine, the CDR3 has 14 residues. The entry retains the CDR3 DNA only, 42 bases that are in frame from base 1. At the junction V is shortened by 0 bases and J by 0 bases, with 3 bases in between. Sample: peripheral blood. This clonotype originated in a woman of 80 years or more with active COVID-19. The rearranged chain carries TRBV13 and TRBJ1-3; the D gene cannot be named for sure. The CDR3 region has the sequence CASSLGYSGNTIYF. The DNA is as follows: TGTGCCAGCAGCTTAGGTTACTCTGGAAACACCATATATTTT.